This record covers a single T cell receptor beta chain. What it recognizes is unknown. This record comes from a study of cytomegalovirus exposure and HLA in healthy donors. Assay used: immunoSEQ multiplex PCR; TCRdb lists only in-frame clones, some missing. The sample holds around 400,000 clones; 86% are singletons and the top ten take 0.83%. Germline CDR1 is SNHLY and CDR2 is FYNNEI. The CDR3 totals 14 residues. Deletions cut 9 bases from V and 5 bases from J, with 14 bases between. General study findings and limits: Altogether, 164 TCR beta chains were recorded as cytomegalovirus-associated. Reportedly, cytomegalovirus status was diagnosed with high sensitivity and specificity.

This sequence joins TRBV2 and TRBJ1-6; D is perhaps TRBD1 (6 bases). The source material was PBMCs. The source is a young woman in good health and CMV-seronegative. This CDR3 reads CASLRTVNNSPLHF. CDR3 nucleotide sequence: TGTGCCAGTCTCAGGACAGTTAATAATTCACCCCTCCACTTT. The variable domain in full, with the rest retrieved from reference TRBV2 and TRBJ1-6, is EPEVTQTPSHQVTQMGQEVILRCVPISNHLYFYWYRQILGQKVEFLVSFYNNEISEKSEIFDDQFSVERPDGSNFTLKIRSTKLEDSAMYFCASLRTVNNSPLHFGNGTRLTVT.